This record concerns one T cell receptor (beta chain) sequence. Its antigen is still unknown. The source of the sample is a study of shared clonotypes between healthy human individuals. V lost 1 base, J lost 2 bases, and 8 bases lay in between. Germline loops: CDR1 SGHTA, CDR2 FQGNSA. This CDR3 region has 15 residues. Only in-frame clones appear in the TCRdb table, and some are missing; sequencing was by immunoSEQ multiplex PCR. The data show some 2,000,000 clones, 85% to 95% seen once. Points from the study as a whole: Tissue TCR repertoires likely differ from these blood-only repertoires.

The chain is built from TRBV7-2 and TRBJ2-2; D call uncertain. The sequence derives from a man younger than 35 in good health. Sequencing input: naive CD4+ T cells sorted from blood. Subset noted: CD45RA+ positively selected. The CDR3 region has the DNA TGTGCCAGCAGCTTAGTTGGCTTAAACACCGGGGAGCTGTTTTTT. Translating it yields CASSLVGLNTGELFF.